This T cell receptor beta chain appears in the sequencing data of a study of blood T cell repertoires in COVID-19. Some clones are missing from TCRdb's copy, which holds only in-frame ones; the method was immunoSEQ multiplex PCR. In the table there are around 150,000 clones, about 87% of which are singletons. The Seattle patients joined while their infection was active and were tracked longitudinally afterward. Trimming took 4 bases from V and 4 from J, leaving 8 bases between them. Germline lookup yields CDR1 SGHDT and CDR2 YYEEEE. CDR3 length: 13 amino acids. Sample: peripheral blood. The sequence came from a human donor with COVID-19, enrolled during active disease. The donor label of this sample is uncertain. This chain joins TRBV5-6 and TRBJ1-4; D unclear. The CDR3 sequence is CASSRGVNEKLFF. CDR3 nucleotides: TGTGCCAGCAGCCGCGGGGTTAATGAAAAACTGTTTTTT.